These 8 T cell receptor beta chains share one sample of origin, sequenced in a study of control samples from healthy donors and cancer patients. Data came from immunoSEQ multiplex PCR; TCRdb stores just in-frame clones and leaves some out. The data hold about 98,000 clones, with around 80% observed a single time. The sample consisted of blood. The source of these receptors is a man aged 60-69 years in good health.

The CDR3 reads CANRQGGDTDTQYF. The CDR3 DNA follows: TGTGCCAACCGACAGGGAGGGGACACAGATACGCAGTATTTT. The chain uses TRBV6-5 and TRBJ2-3; D assignment may be TRBD1 or TRBD2 (7 bases each). Germline V lookup: CDR1 MNHEY, CDR2 SVGAGI. V lost 10 bases, J lost 2 bases, and 16 bases lay in between. CDR3 length: 14 amino acids.

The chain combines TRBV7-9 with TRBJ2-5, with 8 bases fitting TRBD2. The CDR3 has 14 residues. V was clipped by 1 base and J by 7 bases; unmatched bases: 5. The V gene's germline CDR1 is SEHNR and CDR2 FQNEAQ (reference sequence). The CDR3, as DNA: TGTGCCAGCAGCTTAGGGGGACTAGGGGGGACCCAGTACTTC. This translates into CASSLGGLGGTQYF.

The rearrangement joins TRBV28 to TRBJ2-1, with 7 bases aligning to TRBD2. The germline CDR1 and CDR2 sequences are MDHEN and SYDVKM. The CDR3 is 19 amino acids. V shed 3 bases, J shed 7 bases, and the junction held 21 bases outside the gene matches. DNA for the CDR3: TGTGCCAGCAGTTTTGATCGACTAATATGGCGGGAGTCGGCGAATGAGCAGTTCTTC. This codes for CASSFDRLIWRESANEQFF.

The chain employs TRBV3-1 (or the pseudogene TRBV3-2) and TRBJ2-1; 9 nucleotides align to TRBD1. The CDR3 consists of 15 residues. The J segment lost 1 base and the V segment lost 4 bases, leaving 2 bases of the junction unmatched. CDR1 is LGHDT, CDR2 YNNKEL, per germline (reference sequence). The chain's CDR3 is CASSRDRVSYNEQFF. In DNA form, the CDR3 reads TGTGCCAGCAGCCGGGACAGGGTATCCTACAATGAGCAGTTCTTC.

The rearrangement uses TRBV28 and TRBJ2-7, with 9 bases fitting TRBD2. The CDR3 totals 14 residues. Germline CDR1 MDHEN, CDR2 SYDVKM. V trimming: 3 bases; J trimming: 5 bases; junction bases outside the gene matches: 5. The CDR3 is CASSFLAGTDEQYF. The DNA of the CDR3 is TGTGCCAGCAGTTTTCTAGCGGGAACCGACGAGCAGTACTTC.

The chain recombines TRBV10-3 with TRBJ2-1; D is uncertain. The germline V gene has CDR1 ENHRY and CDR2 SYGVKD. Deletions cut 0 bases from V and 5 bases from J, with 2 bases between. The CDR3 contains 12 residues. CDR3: CAISESDNEQFF. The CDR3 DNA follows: TGTGCCATCAGTGAGTCTGACAATGAGCAGTTCTTC.

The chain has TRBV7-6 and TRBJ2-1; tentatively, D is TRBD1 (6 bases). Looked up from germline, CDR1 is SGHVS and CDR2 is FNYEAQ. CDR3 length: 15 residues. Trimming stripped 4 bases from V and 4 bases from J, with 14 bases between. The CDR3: CASSSRTAQYNEQFF. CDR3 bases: TGTGCCAGCAGCTCCAGGACAGCTCAATACAATGAGCAGTTCTTC. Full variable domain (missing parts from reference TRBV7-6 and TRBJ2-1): GAGVSQSPRYKVTKRGQDVALRCDPISGHVSLYWYRQALGQGPEFLTYFNYEAQQDKSGLPNDRFSAERPEGSISTLTIQRTEQRDSAMYRCASSSRTAQYNEQFFGPGTRLTVL.

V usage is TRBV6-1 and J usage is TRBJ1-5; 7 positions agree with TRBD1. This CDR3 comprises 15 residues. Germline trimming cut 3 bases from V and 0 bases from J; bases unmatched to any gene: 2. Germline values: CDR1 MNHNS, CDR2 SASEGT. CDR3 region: CASSETGFSNQPQHF. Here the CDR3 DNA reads TGTGCCAGCAGTGAGACAGGGTTTAGCAATCAGCCCCAGCATTTT.